This T cell receptor (beta chain) was identified during a study of control samples from healthy donors and cancer patients (dated by TCRdb to about 2020). The library was obtained by the immunoSEQ multiplex PCR assay. As stored in TCRdb, this immuneACCESS dataset retains in-frame rearrangements with V and J assigned. A fraction of the clones does not appear; measured against another copy, unresolved V genes explain less than half of the discrepancy, and the remainder lacks a known reason. This sample has 130,000 or so clones in its table, and roughly 90% of those were observed once. Over 2% of the sample is taken by the ten largest. As regards this clone: Its antigen is unknown. No base-level quality is on record; no much larger clone is a single base apart.

V loses 6 bases of germline sequence and J loses 1 base, and the interval between the two ends is 6 bases. CDR1 MNHEY and CDR2 SVGAGI were looked up in the germline V gene. The CDR3, cysteine through phenylalanine, is 13 amino acids long. The read is trimmed to its CDR3 DNA, 39 bases read in frame from base 1. The TCR sequence derives from a woman aged 45 to 65 in good health. Sequenced: blood. The chain is encoded by TRBV6-5 joined to TRBJ2-2; tentative D gene TRBD2, with 5 bases matching. The CDR3 in this case is CASRRGNTGELFF. The nucleotides read TGTGCCAGCAGACGGGGGAACACCGGGGAGCTGTTTTTT.